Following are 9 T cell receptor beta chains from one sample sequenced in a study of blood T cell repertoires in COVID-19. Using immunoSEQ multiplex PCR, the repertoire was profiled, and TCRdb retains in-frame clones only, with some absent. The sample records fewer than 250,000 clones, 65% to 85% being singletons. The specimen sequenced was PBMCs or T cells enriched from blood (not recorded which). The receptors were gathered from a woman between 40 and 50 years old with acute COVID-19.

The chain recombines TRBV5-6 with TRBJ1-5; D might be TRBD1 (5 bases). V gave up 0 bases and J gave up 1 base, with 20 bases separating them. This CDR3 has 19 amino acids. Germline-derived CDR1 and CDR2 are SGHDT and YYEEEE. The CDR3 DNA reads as TGTGCCAGCAGCTTGGCGGGGGGAGGGGTCGGTGGCAGCAATCAGCCCCAGCATTTT. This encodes CASSLAGGGVGGSNQPQHF.

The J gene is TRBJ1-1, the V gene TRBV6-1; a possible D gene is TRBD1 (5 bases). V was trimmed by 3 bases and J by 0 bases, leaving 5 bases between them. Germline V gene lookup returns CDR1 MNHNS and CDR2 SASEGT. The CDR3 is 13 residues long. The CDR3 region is CASSETVNTEAFF. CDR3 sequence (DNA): TGTGCCAGCAGTGAGACAGTGAACACTGAAGCTTTCTTT.

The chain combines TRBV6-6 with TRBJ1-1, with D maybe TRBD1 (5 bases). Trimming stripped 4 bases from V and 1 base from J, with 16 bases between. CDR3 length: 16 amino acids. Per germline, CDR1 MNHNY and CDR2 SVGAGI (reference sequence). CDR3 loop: CASSSRAEGANTEAFF. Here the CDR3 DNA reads TGTGCCAGCAGTTCTAGGGCCGAAGGGGCGAACACTGAAGCTTTCTTT.

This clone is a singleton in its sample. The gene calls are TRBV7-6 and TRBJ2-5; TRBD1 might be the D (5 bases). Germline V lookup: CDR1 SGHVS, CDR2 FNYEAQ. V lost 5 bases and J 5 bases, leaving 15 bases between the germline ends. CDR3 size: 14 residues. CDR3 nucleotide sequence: TGTGCCAGCAGCCCAAGCCAGGGCAGGGAGACCCAGTACTTC. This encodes CASSPSQGRETQYF.

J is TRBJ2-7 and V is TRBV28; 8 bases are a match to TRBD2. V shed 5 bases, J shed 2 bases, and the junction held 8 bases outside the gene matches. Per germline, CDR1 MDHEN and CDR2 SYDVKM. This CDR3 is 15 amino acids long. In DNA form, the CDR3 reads TGTGCCAGCAGTCCCCCGGGACTAGAGACCTACGAGCAGTACTTC. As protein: CASSPPGLETYEQYF.

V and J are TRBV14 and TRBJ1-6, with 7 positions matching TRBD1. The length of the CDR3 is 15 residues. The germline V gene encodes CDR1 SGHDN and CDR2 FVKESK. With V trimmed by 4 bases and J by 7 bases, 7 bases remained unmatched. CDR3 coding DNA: TGTGCCAGCAGCCTTGACAGGGCTGTCAATTCACCCCTCCACTTT. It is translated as CASSLDRAVNSPLHF. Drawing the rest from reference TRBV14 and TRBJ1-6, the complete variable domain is EAGVTQFPSHSVIEKGQTVTLRCDPISGHDNLYWYRRVMGKEIKFLLHFVKESKQDESGMPNNRFLAERTGGTYSTLKVQPAELEDSGVYFCASSLDRAVNSPLHFGNGTRLTVT.

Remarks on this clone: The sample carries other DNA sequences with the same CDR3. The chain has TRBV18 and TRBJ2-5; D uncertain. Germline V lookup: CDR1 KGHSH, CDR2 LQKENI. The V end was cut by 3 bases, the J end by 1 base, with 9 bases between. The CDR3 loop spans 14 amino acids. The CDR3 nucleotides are TGTGCCAGCTCACCTCGAAGGAGCCAAGAGACCCAGTACTTC. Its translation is CASSPRRSQETQYF.

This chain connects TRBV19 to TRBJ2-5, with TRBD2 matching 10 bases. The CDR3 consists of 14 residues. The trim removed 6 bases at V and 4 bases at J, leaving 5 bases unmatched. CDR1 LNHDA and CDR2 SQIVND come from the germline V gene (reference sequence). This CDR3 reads CASSQSGGAETQYF. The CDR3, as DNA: TGTGCCAGTAGCCAAAGCGGGGGGGCAGAGACCCAGTACTTC.

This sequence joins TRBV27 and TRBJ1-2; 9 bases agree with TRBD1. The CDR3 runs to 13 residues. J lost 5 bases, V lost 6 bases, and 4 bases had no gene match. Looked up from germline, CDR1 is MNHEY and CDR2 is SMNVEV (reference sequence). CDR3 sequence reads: CASSLGTGYGYTF. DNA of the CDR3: TGTGCCAGCAGCCTAGGGACAGGGTATGGCTACACCTTC.